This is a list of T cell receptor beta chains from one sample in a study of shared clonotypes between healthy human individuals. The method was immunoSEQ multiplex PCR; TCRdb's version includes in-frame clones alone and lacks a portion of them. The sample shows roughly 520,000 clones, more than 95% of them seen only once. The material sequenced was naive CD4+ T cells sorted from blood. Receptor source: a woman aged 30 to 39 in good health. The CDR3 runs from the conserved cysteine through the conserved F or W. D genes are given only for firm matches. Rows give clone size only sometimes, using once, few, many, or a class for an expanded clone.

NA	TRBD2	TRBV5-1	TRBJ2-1	TGCGCCAGCAGCGGGGGAGGGTCCGGGGATGAGCAGTTCTTC	CASSGGGSGDEQFF
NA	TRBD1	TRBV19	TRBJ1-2	TGTGCCATTCGACAGGGTAATGGCTACACCTTC	CAIRQGNGYTF
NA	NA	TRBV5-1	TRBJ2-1	TGCGCCAGCAGCTTGATTCAGGGCAATGAGCAGTTCTTC	CASSLIQGNEQFF
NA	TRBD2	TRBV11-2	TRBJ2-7	TGTGCCAGCAGCTTAAGGGGTGAGACTAGCGGGTTCTCCTACGAGCAGTACTTC	CASSLRGETSGFSYEQYF
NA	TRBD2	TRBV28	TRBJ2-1	TGTGCCAGCAGCTTCCGGACTAGCGGAACGTACAATGAGCAGTTCTTC	CASSFRTSGTYNEQFF
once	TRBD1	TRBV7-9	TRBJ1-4	TGTGCCAGCAGCTCGAGGACAGGATTCACTAATGAAAAACTGTTTTTT	CASSSRTGFTNEKLFF
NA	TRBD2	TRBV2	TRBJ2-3	TGTGCCAGCAGTGAAGCGAGACTAGCGGGAGTCCCCGATACGCAGTATTTT	CASSEARLAGVPDTQYF
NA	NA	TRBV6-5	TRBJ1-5	TGTGCCAGCAGTCCTCGGGACAACAATCAGCCCCAGCATTTT	CASSPRDNNQPQHF
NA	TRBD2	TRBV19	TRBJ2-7	TGTGCCAGTAGTGGGGCTAGCGGGAGGATAAAACTCTACGAGCAGTACTTC	CASSGASGRIKLYEQYF
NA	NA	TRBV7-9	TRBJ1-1	TGTGCCAGCAGCTTTGAAACTGAAGCTTTCTTT	CASSFETEAFF
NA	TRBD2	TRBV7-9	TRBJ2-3	TGTGCCAGCAGCTTAGAGGAAATGGGACTAGCGTTTAAAAAGCAGTATTTT	CASSLEEMGLAFKKQYF
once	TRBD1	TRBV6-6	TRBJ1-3	TGTGCCAGTCGACAGGGGGTGGGTGTCGGAAACACCATATATTTT	CASRQGVGVGNTIYF
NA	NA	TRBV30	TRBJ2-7	TGTGCCGACTACCACCGGGACCTCCGCTTTTACGAGCAGTACTTC	CADYHRDLRFYEQYF
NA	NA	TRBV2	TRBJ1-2	TGTGCCAGCAACCACGGGGGATCCTATGGCTACACCTTC	CASNHGGSYGYTF
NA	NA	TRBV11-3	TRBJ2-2	TGTGCCAGCAGCCCGGGGACTTCCACCGGGGAGCTGTTTTTT	CASSPGTSTGELFF
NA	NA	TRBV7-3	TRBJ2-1	TGTGCCAGCAGCGCCAGACTAGGGCTTGAGTCCAATGAGCAGTTCTTC	CASSARLGLESNEQFF
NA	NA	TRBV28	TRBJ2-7	TGTGCCAGCACTGACAGGTACGAGCAGTACTTC	CASTDRYEQYF
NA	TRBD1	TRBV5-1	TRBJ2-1	TGCGCCAGCAGCCGGGCCCGGGACAGCAGAAGCTCCTACAATGAGCAGTTCTTC	CASSRARDSRSSYNEQFF